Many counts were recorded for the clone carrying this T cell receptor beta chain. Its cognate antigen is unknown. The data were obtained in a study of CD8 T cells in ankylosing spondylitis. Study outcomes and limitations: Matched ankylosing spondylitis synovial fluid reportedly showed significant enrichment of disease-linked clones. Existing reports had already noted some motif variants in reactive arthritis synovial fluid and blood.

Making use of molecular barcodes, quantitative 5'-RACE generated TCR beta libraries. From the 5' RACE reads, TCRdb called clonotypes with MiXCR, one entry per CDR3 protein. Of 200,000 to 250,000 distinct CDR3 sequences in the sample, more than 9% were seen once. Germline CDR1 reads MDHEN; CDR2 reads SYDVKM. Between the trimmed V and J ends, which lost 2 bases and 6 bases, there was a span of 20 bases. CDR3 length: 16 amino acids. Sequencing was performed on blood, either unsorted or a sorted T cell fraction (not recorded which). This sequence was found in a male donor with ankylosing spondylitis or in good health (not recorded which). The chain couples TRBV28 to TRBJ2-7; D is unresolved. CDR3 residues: CASSLQGSRFPREQYF. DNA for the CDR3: TGTGCCAGCAGTTTACAAGGATCCCGCTTCCCTCGCGAGCAGTACTTC.